This entry concerns a single T cell receptor (beta chain). The antigen is undetermined. This sample stems from a study of T cell responses to AZD1222 COVID-19 vaccine. Only in-frame clones appear in the TCRdb table, and some are missing; sequencing was by immunoSEQ multiplex PCR. The top ten hold roughly a fifth of the sample, which has about 100,000 clones, around 90% seen once. Findings and caveats of the study: CD4 TCRs linked to vaccination spanned spike, dominating at 160-218 and 743-854.

Trimming removed 0 bases from V and 4 bases from J; junction bases left unmatched: 6. This CDR3 contains 16 residues. CDR1 and CDR2 (germline): LGHNA, YSLEER. The V and J genes are TRBV4-3 and TRBJ2-3, with 8 bases lining up with TRBD2. The TCR was taken from an adult in good health. Sequenced here: peripheral blood, sampled on day 0 of AZD1222 vaccination. The CDR3 loop reads CASSQERAGGADTQYF. In DNA, the CDR3 is TGCGCCAGCAGCCAAGAACGAGCCGGGGGGGCAGATACGCAGTATTTT.